This T cell receptor beta chain was sequenced during a study of shared clonotypes between healthy human individuals. Every subset's genomic DNA went evenly onto several immunoSEQ plates. TCRdb's table, derived via immunoSEQ multiplex PCR, lists solely in-frame clones and lacks some. The profile covers over a million clones, with 95% to 99% appearing a single time and around 0.47% taken by the ten largest. Germline lookup yields CDR1 SGHAT and CDR2 FQNNGV. Trimming at V came to 8 bases and at J to 1 base, leaving 13 bases not matched to a gene. This CDR3 is 16 amino acids long. This sequence was found in a man younger than 40 in good health. What was sequenced was naive CD4+ T cells sorted from blood. Subset reported: CD45RA+ positively selected. The rearrangement links TRBV11-2 to TRBJ2-7, with TRBD2 matching 8 bases. The CDR3 DNA is TGTGCCAGCGTACCCATACAGACTAGCGCTTCCTACGAGCAGTACTTC. This codes for CASVPIQTSASYEQYF.